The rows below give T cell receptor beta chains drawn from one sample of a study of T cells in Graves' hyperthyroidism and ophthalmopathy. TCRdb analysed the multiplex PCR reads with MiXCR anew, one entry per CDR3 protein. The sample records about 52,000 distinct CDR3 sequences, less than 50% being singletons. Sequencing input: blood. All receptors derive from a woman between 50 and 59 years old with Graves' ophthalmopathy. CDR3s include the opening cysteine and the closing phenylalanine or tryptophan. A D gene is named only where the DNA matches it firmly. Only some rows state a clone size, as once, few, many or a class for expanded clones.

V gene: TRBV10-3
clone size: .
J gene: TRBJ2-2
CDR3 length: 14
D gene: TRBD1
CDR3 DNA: TGTGCCATCGGGGGGACAGGGAGTACCGGGGAGCTGTTTTTT
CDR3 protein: CAIGGTGSTGELFF

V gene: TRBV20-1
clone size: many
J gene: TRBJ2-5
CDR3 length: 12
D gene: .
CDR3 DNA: TGCAGTGCCAGGGACAACCAAGAGACCCAGTACTTC
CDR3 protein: CSARDNQETQYF

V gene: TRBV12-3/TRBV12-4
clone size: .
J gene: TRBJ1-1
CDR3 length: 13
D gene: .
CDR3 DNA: TGTGCCGGCACCCAAAATAGGAACACGGAAGCTTTCTTT
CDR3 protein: CAGTQNRNTEAFF

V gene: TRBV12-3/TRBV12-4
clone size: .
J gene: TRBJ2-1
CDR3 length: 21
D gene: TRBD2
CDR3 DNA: TGTGCCAGCAGCTCCATGGGACTAGCGGGGGGGGTCCATAGGTCCTACAATGAGCAGTTCTTC
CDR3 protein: CASSSMGLAGGVHRSYNEQFF

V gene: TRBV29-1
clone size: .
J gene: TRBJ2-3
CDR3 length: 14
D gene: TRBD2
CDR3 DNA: TGCAGCGTCGAGACTAGCGGGGGGACAGATACGCAGTATTTT
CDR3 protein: CSVETSGGTDTQYF

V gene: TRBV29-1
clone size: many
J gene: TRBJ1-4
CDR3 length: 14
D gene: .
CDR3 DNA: TGCAGCGTTGCGGGCAGTTCAACTAATGAAAAACTGTTTTTT
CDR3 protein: CSVAGSSTNEKLFF

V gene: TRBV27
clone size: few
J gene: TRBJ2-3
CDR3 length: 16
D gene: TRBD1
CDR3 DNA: TGTGCCAGCAGTTTACGTAAGGGGGCGATTGGGGATACGCAGTATTTT
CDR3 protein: CASSLRKGAIGDTQYF

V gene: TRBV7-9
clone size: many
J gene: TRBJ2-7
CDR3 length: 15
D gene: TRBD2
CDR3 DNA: TGTGCCAGCAGCTTAGGGGCGGGAGCGATCTACGAGCAGTACTTC
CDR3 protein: CASSLGAGAIYEQYF

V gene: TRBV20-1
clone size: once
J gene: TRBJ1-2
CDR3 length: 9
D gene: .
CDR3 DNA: TGCAGGGCCCACTATGGCTACACCTTC
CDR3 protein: CRAHYGYTF

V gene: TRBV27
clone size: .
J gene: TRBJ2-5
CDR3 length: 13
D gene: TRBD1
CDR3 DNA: TGTGCCAGCAGTTTAGGTTCAGGGGGGACCCAGTACTTC
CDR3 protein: CASSLGSGGTQYF

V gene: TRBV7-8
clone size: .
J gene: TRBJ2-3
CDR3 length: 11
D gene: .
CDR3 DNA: TGTGCCAGCAGCTTCGGAGATACGCAGTATTTT
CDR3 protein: CASSFGDTQYF

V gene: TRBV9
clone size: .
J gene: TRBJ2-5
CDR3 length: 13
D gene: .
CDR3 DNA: TGTGCCAGCAGCGTTACGGGCAGTGGGGCCCAGTACTTC
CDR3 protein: CASSVTGSGAQYF

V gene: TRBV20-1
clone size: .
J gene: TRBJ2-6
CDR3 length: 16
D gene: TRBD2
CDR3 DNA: TGCAGTGCTAGCAGCGGGGGGCTCACTGGGGCCAACGTCCTGACTTTC
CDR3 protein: CSASSGGLTGANVLTF

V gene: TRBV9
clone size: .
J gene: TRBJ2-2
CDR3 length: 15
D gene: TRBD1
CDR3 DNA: TGTGCCAGCAGCGTAGCCTACAGGGGATCCGGGGAGCTGTTTTTT
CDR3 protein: CASSVAYRGSGELFF

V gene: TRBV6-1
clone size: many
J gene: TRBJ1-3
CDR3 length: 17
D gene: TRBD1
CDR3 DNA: TGTGCCAGCAGCCTACGCGGGGACAGGGGATCTGGAAACACCATATATTTT
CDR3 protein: CASSLRGDRGSGNTIYF

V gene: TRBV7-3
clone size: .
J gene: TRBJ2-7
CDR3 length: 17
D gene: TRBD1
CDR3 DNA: TGTGCCAGCAGCTTAAGGCTGGGGGGGGACAGGGGATGGGAGCAGTACTTC
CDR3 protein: CASSLRLGGDRGWEQYF

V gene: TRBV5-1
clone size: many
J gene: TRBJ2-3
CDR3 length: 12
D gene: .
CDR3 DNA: TGCGCCAGCAGCCACAGCACAGATACGCAGTATTTT
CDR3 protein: CASSHSTDTQYF

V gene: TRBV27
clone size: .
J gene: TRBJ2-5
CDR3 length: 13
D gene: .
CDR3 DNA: TGTGCCACCGGGGCTCCGCAGCAAGAGACCCAGTACTTC
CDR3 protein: CATGAPQQETQYF

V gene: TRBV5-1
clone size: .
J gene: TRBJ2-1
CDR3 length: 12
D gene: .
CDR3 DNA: TGCGCCAGCAGCTGGGCATACAATGAGCAGTTCTTC
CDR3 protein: CASSWAYNEQFF

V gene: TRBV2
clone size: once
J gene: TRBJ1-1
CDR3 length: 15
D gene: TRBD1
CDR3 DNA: TGTGCCAGCACCTTGGACAGGTCCCTTAGCACTGAAGCTTTCTTT
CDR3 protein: CASTLDRSLSTEAFF

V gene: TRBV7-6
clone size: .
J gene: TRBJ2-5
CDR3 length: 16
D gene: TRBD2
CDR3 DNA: TGTGCCAGCAGCTTAGTCGGCCGGGGGGGGGCCGAGACCCAGTACTTC
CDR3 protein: CASSLVGRGGAETQYF

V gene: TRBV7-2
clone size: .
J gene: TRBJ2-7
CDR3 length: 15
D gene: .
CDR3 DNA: TGCGCCAGCAGCTCAGATTGGACTAAAACCTACGAGCAGTACTTC
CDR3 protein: CASSSDWTKTYEQYF

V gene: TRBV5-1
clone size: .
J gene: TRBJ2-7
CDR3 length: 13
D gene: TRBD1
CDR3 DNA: TGCGCCAGCAGCTCAGGGGACAGCTCCGAGCAGTACTTC
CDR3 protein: CASSSGDSSEQYF

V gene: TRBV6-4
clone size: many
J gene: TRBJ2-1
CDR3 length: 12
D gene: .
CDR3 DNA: TGTGCCAGCAGTGAAGGGAACAATGAGCAGTTCTTC
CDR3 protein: CASSEGNNEQFF

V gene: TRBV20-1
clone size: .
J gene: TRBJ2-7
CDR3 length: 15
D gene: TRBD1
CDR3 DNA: TGCAGTGCTACTTTAGCGGACAGGGGCTCCTACGAGCAGTACTTC
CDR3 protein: CSATLADRGSYEQYF

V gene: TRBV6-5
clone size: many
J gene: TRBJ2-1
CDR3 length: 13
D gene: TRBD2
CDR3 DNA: TGTGCCAGCAGCCCTCCTAGCGGCAATGAGCAGTTCTTC
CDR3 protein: CASSPPSGNEQFF

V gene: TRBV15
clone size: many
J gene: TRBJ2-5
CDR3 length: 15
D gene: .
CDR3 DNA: TGTGCCACCAGCAGAGATGGGGGGATGGAAGAGACCCAGTACTTC
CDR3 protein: CATSRDGGMEETQYF

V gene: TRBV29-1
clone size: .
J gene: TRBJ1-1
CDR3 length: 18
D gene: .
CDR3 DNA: TGCAGCGTTGTACTAGCGGGCCGGGCCGCATCTCGGAACACTGAAGCTTTCTTT
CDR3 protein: CSVVLAGRAASRNTEAFF

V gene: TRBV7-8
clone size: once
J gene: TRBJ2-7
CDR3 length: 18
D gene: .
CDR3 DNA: TGTGCCAGCAGCTGCCAAAAACTTATCAGGGACTGCTCCTACGAGCAGTACTTC
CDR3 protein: CASSCQKLIRDCSYEQYF

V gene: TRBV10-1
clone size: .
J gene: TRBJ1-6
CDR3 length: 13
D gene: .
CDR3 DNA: TGCGCCAGGGGGGCGACCTATAATTCACCCCTCCACTTT
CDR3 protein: CARGATYNSPLHF

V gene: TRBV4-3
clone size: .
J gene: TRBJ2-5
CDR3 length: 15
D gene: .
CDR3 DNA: TGCGCCAGCAGCCCCGGGTCCACCCTTCAAGAGACCCAGTACTTC
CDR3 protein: CASSPGSTLQETQYF

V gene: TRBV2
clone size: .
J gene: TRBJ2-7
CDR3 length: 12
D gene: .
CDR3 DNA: TGTGCCAGCAGGGACGTCTCCTACGAGCAGTACTTC
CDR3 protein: CASRDVSYEQYF

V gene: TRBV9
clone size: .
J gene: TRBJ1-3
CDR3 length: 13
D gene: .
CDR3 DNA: TGTGCCAGCAGCCCCGCGGGGAGAAACACCATATATTTT
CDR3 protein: CASSPAGRNTIYF

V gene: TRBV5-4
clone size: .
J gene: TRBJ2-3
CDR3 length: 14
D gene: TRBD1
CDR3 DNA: TGTGCCAGCAGCTCTCGGACAGGCTCAGATACGCAGTATTTT
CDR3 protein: CASSSRTGSDTQYF

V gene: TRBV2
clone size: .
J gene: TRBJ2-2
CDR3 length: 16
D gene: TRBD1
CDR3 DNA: TGTGCCAGCACCTTGGACAGGTCCGCCAACACCGGGGAGCTGTTTTTT
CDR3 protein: CASTLDRSANTGELFF

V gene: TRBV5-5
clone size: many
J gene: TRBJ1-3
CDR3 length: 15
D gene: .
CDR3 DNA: TGTGCCAGCAGCTTGGCGCGGGGGACTGGAAACACCATATATTTT
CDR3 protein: CASSLARGTGNTIYF

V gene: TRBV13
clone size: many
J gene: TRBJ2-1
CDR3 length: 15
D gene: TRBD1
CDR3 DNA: TGTGCCAGCAGCTTAAGGACAGGCGGTTGGAATGAGCAGTTCTTC
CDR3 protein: CASSLRTGGWNEQFF

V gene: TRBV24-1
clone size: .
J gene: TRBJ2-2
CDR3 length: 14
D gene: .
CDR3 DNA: TGTGCCACCAGTGATCAGACAGAGACCAGGGAGCTGTTTTTT
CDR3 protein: CATSDQTETRELFF

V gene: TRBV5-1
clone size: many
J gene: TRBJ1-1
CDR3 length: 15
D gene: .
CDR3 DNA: TGCGCCAGCAGCTTGGATCTATTCCGGGGCACTGAAGCTTTCTTT
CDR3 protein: CASSLDLFRGTEAFF

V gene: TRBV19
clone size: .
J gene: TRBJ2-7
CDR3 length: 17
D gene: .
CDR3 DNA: TGTGCCAGTAGTCCCCCATTCGCCGGGACCGCAGCCTACGAGCAGTATTTC
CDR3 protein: CASSPPFAGTAAYEQYF

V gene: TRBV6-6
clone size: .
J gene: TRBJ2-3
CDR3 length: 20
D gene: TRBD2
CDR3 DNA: TGTGCCAGCAGTTGCGTGGGGCTAGCGGGAGGGCCCTACAGCACAGATACGCAGTATTTT
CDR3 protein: CASSCVGLAGGPYSTDTQYF

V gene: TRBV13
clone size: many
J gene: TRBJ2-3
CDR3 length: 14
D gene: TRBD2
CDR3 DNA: TGTGCCAGCAGCCTAAGCGGGGGAATAGATACGCAGTATTTT
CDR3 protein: CASSLSGGIDTQYF

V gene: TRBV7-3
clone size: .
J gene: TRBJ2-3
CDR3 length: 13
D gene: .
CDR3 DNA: TGTGCCAGCAGCTTATCAGGGGACAATGAGCAGTATTTT
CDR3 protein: CASSLSGDNEQYF

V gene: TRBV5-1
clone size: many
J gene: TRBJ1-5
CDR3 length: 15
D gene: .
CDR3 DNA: TGCGCCAGCAGCTTGGCGGCAGGGGAAGGGCAGCCCCAGCATTTT
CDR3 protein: CASSLAAGEGQPQHF